This TCR beta chain was identified in a study of identical twins' blood T cells. The germline gives CDR1 SEHNR, CDR2 FQNEAQ (reference sequence). The CDR3 sequence is 14 residues long. J was trimmed by 8 bases and V by 4 bases; bases with no gene match: 7. TCRdb reprocessed the 5' RACE reads with MiXCR, giving one entry per CDR3 protein. This sample has 400,000 or so distinct CDR3 sequences, with about 28% found just once. The clonotype originates from a woman aged 18 to 55 in good health. The sample comprised PBMCs. The chain couples TRBV7-9 to TRBJ1-4, with 7 positions matching TRBD1. The CDR3 region has the DNA TGTGCCAGCAGCTCTACGGACAGGCGGGAAAAACTGTTTTTT. Its protein is CASSSTDRREKLFF.